Below, 6 T cell receptor beta chains from the same sample are listed, as sequenced in a study of PD-1 blockade in classical Hodgkin lymphoma. Measured with immunoSEQ multiplex PCR; TCRdb has only the in-frame clones, and not every one. The data show tens of thousands of clones, with more than 65% seen just once and around 15% held by the top ten. After autologous stem cell transplantation all patients relapsed, and prior brentuximab vedotin exposure differed between cohorts. The sequenced sample was peripheral blood mononuclear cells (PBMCs), obtained at baseline. These receptors came from a human donor with classical Hodgkin lymphoma.

The chain recombines TRBV7-3 with TRBJ2-3; 9 nucleotides align to TRBD1. J gave up 4 bases and V 2 bases, and 10 bases lay outside the gene matches. Germline loops: CDR1 SGHTA, CDR2 FQGTGA. This CDR3 spans 17 amino acids. The CDR3 protein is CASSLWGPTGGSDTQYF. The DNA for the CDR3 is TGTGCCAGCAGCTTATGGGGTCCCACAGGGGGCTCAGATACGCAGTATTTT.

The chain links TRBV18 to TRBJ2-1; D call uncertain. The germline V gene encodes CDR1 KGHSH and CDR2 LQKENI. CDR3 size: 15 residues. Trimming removed 4 bases at V and 2 bases at J, with 12 bases between. The CDR3: CASSQIGLAYNEQFF. The DNA of the CDR3 is TGTGCCAGCTCACAAATCGGGTTGGCCTACAATGAGCAGTTCTTC.

The chain employs TRBV6-4 and TRBJ2-2; D gene ambiguous. Between the trimmed V and J ends, which lost 0 bases and 5 bases, there was a span of 1 base. Germline CDR1 reads MRHNA; CDR2 reads SNTAGT. This CDR3 has 12 residues. The CDR3 protein is CASSDSTGELFF. CDR3 sequence (DNA): TGTGCCAGCAGTGACTCGACCGGGGAGCTGTTTTTT.

The J gene is TRBJ2-5, the V gene TRBV11-2, with 9 bases that match TRBD2. The CDR3 totals 14 residues. With 5 bases clipped from V and 5 bases from J, the junction kept 6 bases outside the gene matches. Per germline, CDR1 SGHAT and CDR2 FQNNGV. The CDR3 sequence: CASSLGTSKETQYF. The CDR3 region has the DNA TGTGCCAGCAGCCTCGGGACTAGCAAGGAGACCCAGTACTTC. Full variable domain (missing parts from reference TRBV11-2 and TRBJ2-5): EAGVAQSPRYKIIEKRQSVAFWCNPISGHATLYWYQQILGQGPKLLIQFQNNGVVDDSQLPKDRFSAERLKGVDSTLKIQPAKLEDSAVYLCASSLGTSKETQYFGPGTRLLVL.

The V and J genes are TRBV10-2 and TRBJ2-6, with D uncertain. Germline assignment: CDR1 WSHSY and CDR2 SAAADI. V lost 3 bases to trimming and J lost 4 bases, with 10 bases between them. The length of the CDR3 is 15 residues. CDR3 amino acids: CASSERSSGANVLTF. In nucleotides, the CDR3 is TGCGCCAGCAGTGAACGGTCGTCCGGGGCCAACGTCCTGACTTTC.

The V and J genes are TRBV12-5 and TRBJ2-5; 8 bases agree with TRBD2. Germline assignment: CDR1 LGHNT and CDR2 FRNRAP. The CDR3 spans 16 residues. V trimming: 1 base; J trimming: 5 bases; junction bases outside the gene matches: 9. The CDR3 DNA follows: TGTGCTAGTGGTTTGGGAGCGGGACTAGTAGGGGAGACCCAGTACTTC. Translation gives CASGLGAGLVGETQYF.